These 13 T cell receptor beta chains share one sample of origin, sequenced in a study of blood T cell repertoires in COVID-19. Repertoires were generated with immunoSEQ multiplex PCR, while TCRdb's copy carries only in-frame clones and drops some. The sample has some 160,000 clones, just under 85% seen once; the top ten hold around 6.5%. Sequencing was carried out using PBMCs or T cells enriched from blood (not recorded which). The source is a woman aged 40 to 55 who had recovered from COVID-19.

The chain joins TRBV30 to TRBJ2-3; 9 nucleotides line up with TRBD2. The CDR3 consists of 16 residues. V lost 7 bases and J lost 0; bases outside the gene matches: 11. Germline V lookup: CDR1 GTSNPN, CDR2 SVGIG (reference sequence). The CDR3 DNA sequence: TGTGCCTCTATGACAGGCGGGGGGGTGAGCACAGATACGCAGTATTTT. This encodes CASMTGGGVSTDTQYF.

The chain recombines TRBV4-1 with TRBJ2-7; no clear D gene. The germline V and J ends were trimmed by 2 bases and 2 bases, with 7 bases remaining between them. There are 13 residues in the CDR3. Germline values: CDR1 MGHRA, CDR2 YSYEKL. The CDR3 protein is CASSQTNTYEQYF. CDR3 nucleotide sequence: TGCGCCAGCAGCCAAACAAACACCTACGAGCAGTACTTC.

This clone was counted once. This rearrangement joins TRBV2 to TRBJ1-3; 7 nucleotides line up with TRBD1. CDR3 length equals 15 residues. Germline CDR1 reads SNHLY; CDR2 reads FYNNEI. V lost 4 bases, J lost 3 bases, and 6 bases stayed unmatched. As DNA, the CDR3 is TGTGCCAGCAGTGCCCAGGGGGTAGGTGGAAACACCATATATTTT. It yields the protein CASSAQGVGGNTIYF. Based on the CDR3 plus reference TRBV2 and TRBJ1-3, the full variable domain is EPEVTQTPSHQVTQMGQEVILRCVPISNHLYFYWYRQILGQKVEFLVSFYNNEISEKSEIFDDQFSVERPDGSNFTLKIRSTKLEDSAMYFCASSAQGVGGNTIYFGEGSWLTVV.

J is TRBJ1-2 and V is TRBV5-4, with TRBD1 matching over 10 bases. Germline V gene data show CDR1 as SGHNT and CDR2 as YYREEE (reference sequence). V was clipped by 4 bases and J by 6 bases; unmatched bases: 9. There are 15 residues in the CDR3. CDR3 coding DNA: TGTGCCAGCAGCGATAGGACAGGGGGAGGGGATGGCTACACCTTC. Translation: CASSDRTGGGDGYTF. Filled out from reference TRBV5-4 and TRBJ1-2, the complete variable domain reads ETGVTQSPTHLIKTRGQQVTLRCSSQSGHNTVSWYQQALGQGPQFIFQYYREEENGRGNFPPRFSGLQFPNYSSELNVNALELDDSALYLCASSDRTGGGDGYTFGSGTRLTVV.

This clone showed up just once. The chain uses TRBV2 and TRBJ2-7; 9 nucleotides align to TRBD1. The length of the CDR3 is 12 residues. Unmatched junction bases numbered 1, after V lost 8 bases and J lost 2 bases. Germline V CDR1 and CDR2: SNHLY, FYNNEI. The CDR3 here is CASDRGAYEQYF. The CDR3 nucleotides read TGTGCCAGCGACAGGGGGGCCTACGAGCAGTACTTC.

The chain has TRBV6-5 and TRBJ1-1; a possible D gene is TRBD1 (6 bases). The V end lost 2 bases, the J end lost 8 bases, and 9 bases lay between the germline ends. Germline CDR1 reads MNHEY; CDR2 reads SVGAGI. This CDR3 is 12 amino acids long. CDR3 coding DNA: TGTGCCAGCAGTTACGCCGGACAGGAAGCTTTCTTT. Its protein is CASSYAGQEAFF.

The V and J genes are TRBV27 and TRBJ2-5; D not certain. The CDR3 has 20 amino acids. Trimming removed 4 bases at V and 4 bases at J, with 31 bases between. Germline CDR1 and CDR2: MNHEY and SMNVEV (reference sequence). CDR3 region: CASSSLVNSGPADGRETQYF. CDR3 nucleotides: TGTGCCAGCAGTTCCCTCGTAAATTCCGGTCCCGCGGATGGAAGAGAGACCCAGTACTTC.

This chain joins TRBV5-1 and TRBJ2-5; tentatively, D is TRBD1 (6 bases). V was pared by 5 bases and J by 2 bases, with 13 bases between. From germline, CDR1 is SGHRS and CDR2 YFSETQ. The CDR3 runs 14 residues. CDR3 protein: CASSPNTGQETQYF. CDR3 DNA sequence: TGCGCCAGCAGTCCAAATACAGGGCAAGAGACCCAGTACTTC.

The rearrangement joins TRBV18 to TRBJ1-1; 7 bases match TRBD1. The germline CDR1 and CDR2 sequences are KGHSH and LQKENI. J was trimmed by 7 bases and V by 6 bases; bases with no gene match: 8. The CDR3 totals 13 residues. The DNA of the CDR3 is TGTGCCAGCTCCATAACAGGGGATAATGAAGCTTTCTTT. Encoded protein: CASSITGDNEAFF.

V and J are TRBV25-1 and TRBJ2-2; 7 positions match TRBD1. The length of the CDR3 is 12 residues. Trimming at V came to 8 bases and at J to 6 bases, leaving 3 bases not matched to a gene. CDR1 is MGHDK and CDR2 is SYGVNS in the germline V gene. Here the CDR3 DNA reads TGTGCCAGCGAAACAGGGGCCGGGGAGCTGTTTTTT. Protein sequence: CASETGAGELFF.

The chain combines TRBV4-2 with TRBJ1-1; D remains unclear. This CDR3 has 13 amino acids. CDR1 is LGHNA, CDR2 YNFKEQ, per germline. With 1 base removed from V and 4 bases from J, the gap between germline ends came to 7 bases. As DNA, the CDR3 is TGTGCCAGCAGCCAAGGGAGGGTCACTGAAGCTTTCTTT. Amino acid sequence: CASSQGRVTEAFF.

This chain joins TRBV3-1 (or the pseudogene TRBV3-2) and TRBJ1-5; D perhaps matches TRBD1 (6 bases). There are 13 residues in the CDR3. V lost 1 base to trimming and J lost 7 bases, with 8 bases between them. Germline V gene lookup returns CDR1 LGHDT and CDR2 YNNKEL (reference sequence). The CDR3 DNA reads TGTGCCAGCAGCCAAGTACAGGGACAGCCCCAGCATTTT. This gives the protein CASSQVQGQPQHF.

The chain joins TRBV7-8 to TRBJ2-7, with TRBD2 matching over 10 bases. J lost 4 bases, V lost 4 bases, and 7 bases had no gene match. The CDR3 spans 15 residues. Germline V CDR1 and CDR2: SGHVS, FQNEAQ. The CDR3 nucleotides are TGTGCCAGCAGCTACCCAACTAGCGGGATATACGAGCAGTACTTC. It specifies CASSYPTSGIYEQYF.